The present entry profiles one T cell receptor (beta chain) with its context. Its antigen specificity is not known. The sample holds no much larger clone one base away, and base qualities are not on file. The library was made by the immunoSEQ multiplex PCR assay. The paper's data handling went like this. A statistical classification framework was developed to diagnose cytomegalovirus status using the catalog of TCR beta chain sequences. Not all clones reach the TCRdb copy of this immuneACCESS table, which keeps in-frame sequences only. Checked studies attribute under half of the gap to unresolved V genes and leave the rest unexplained. V and J calls and clone size are as listed in that table; D and trimming were resolved from the DNA. Counted in this sample were about 250,000 clones; over 75% of them appeared once. Jointly, the top ten make up approximately 12% of the sample. The donors belonged to the validation cohort of around 110 subjects, which was separate from the roughly 700-subject first cohort.

The entry originates in a study of cytomegalovirus exposure and HLA in healthy donors (dated by TCRdb to the late 2010s). Context from the whole study: According to a later analysis, one platform produced both the roughly 130 validation repertoires and the 550 to 800 repertoires of the first cohort. A separate validation cohort of 100 to 150 different subjects was used in addition to the approximately 640-subject first cohort. High-throughput TCR immunosequencing, statistical association of individual TCRs with disease status, and machine learning were combined to predict cytomegalovirus infection status. The study aimed to test whether signatures of past pathogen exposure could be identified by cataloging public T cell receptors.

The study at large found these results: The authors suggested that the approach could potentially be extended to other disease states and immunological phenotypes. A total of roughly 160 TCR beta chains were listed by the study as associated with cytomegalovirus. In a later analysis, TCRs clustered in the first cohort were found to also tend to co-occur in the roughly 110 validation repertoires, with approximately 93% of cluster scores above 0. While some public TCRs were present in many individuals, most TCR sequences turned up only very rarely across donors. A few of the identified cytomegalovirus-associated TCR beta chains were confirmed in vitro to be specific for cytomegalovirus antigens. All 120 or so repertoires were used to score co-occurrence in the validation cohort in a later analysis, because that analysis had no HLA typing for the cohort. Cytomegalovirus status was reported to be diagnosed by the classifier with high specificity and sensitivity in both the original and validation cohorts.

Looking up the germline V gene (reference sequence) yields CDR1 SGHNT and CDR2 YYREEE. The CDR3, cysteine through phenylalanine, is 16 amino acids long. The CDR3 DNA has 48 bases and is translated from base 1. The V end loses 1 base and the J end loses 0 bases, and a stretch of 11 bases separates them. Here the chain combines TRBV5-4 and TRBJ2-1; TRBD2 is possibly the D segment (5 matching bases). What was sequenced was PBMCs. The receptor was isolated from a man between 18 and 29 years old in good health and CMV-seropositive. The DNA sequence is given as TGTGCCAGCAGCTTGTATTCGGGGATCTCCTACAATGAGCAGTTCTTC. This yields the protein CASSLYSGISYNEQFF.